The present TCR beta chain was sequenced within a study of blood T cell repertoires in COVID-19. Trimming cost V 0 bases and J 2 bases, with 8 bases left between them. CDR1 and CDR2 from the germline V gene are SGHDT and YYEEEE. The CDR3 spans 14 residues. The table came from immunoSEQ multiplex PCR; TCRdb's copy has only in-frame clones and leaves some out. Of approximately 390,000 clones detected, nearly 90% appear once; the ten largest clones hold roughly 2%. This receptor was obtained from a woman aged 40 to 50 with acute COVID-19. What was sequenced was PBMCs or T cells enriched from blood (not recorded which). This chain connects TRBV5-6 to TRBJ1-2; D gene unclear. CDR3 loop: CASSLVTGNYGYTF. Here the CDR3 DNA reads TGTGCCAGCAGCTTGGTTACGGGAAACTATGGCTACACCTTC.